The 11 T cell receptor beta chains in this list originate from one sample, sequenced in a study of shared clonotypes between healthy human individuals (dated by TCRdb to about 2020). The library came from the immunoSEQ multiplex PCR assay. TCRdb took over this immuneACCESS table, retaining in-frame rearrangements with V and J assigned. Such tables are incomplete; in checked studies, under half of the missing clones stem from an unresolved V gene, and the remainder is unexplained. This sample gives approximately 110,000 clones in total; around two thirds of them show up just once. About 26% of the sample is in the top ten clones. Sequenced material: memory CD8+ T cells sorted from blood. This specimen's cell subset or site label, per the study, means: CD45RO+ cells pooled with CCR7-negative TemRA cells. Receptors originate from a woman younger than 45 in good health.

V and J are TRBV5-1 and TRBJ2-7; 9 nucleotides match TRBD2. V lost 4 bases to trimming and J lost 0 bases; unmatched junction nucleotides: 2. Germline CDR1 reads SGHRS; CDR2 reads YFSETQ. The CDR3 spans 14 residues. This CDR3 is CASSLSGSSYEQYF. CDR3 coding DNA: TGCGCCAGCAGCCTTAGCGGGAGCTCCTACGAGCAGTACTTC.

This sequence joins TRBV7-9 and TRBJ2-1, with 7 bases that match TRBD1. V dropped 5 bases and J dropped 5; count of bases not matched to a gene: 6. Per germline, CDR1 SEHNR and CDR2 FQNEAQ (reference sequence). The CDR3 totals 14 residues. CDR3 nucleotides: TGTGCCAGCAGCACCCGGGACAGAGACAATGAGCAGTTCTTC. The encoded protein is CASSTRDRDNEQFF. Variable domain in full (rest from reference TRBV7-9 and TRBJ2-1): DTGVSQNPRHKITKRGQNVTFRCDPISEHNRLYWYRQTLGQGPEFLTYFQNEAQLEKSRLLSDRFSAERPKGSFSTLEIQRTEQGDSAMYLCASSTRDRDNEQFFGPGTRLTVL.

This clone was seen many times. Other DNA sequences in this sample translate to the same CDR3. The chain links TRBV6-4 to TRBJ2-1; TRBD2 matches 7 bases. The germline V gene has CDR1 MRHNA and CDR2 SNTAGT. The length of the CDR3 is 15 residues. V was clipped by 0 bases and J by 1 base; unmatched bases: 0. CDR3 in DNA: TGTGCCAGCAGTGACTCTAGCGGGTCCTACAATGAGCAGTTCTTC. Residues: CASSDSSGSYNEQFF.

Many counts were recorded for this clone. V gene TRBV4-2 combines with J gene TRBJ2-2; D possibly corresponds to TRBD2 (5 bases). Trimming cost V 4 bases and J 7 bases, with 10 bases left between them. CDR1 and CDR2 from the germline V gene are LGHNA and YNFKEQ. The CDR3 contains 13 residues. The CDR3 nucleotides are TGTGCCAGCAGCCCCCGCGGACTCGGGGAGCTGTTTTTT. It translates to CASSPRGLGELFF.

The chain joins TRBV13 to TRBJ2-7; TRBD1 aligns across 7 bases. V lost 3 bases to trimming and J lost 5 bases; unmatched junction nucleotides: 4. This CDR3 is 13 amino acids long. Germline assignment: CDR1 PRHDT and CDR2 FYEKMQ (reference sequence). CDR3 region: CASSFQGVDEQYF. CDR3 nucleotide sequence: TGTGCCAGCAGCTTCCAGGGGGTGGACGAGCAGTACTTC.

This chain uses TRBV19 with TRBJ1-1; a possible D gene is TRBD1 (5 bases). Germline values: CDR1 LNHDA, CDR2 SQIVND (reference sequence). V lost 1 base and J 1 base, leaving 19 bases between the germline ends. The CDR3 totals 18 residues. The CDR3 protein is CASSIGRVGDSSNTEAFF. In DNA form, the CDR3 reads TGTGCCAGTAGTATAGGAAGGGTCGGGGACTCATCGAACACTGAAGCTTTCTTT.

This clone was found a few times. The chain employs TRBV15 and TRBJ1-2; D not resolved. The ends were cut back, 0 bases at V and 7 bases at J, with 18 bases in the middle. The CDR3 has 16 amino acids. Looked up from germline, CDR1 is LNHNV and CDR2 is YYDKDF (reference sequence). The CDR3 sequence is CATSRDGSGSTGGYTF. CDR3 in DNA: TGTGCCACCAGCAGAGATGGAAGTGGCAGCACGGGTGGCTACACCTTC.

This clone was counted a single time. This chain joins TRBV6-6 and TRBJ1-5; D is undetermined. There are 15 residues in the CDR3. CDR1 is MNHNY, CDR2 SVGAGI, per germline (reference sequence). V was cut by 0 bases and J by 0 bases, with 6 bases left in between. CDR3 protein: CASSYSTVSNQPQHF. CDR3 coding DNA: TGTGCCAGCAGTTACTCGACCGTTAGCAATCAGCCCCAGCATTTT.

The chain combines TRBV30 with TRBJ2-2, with D perhaps assigned TRBD1 or TRBD2 (5 bases each). Germline assignment: CDR1 GTSNPN and CDR2 SVGIG (reference sequence). CDR3 length equals 15 residues. The V end was cut by 0 bases, the J end by 1 base, with 9 bases between. CDR3 protein: CAWSVGDRNTGELFF. DNA for the CDR3: TGTGCCTGGAGTGTAGGGGACCGGAACACCGGGGAGCTGTTTTTT.

J is TRBJ1-1 and V is TRBV19; D is undetermined. Trimming removed 8 bases from V and 0 bases from J, with 10 bases in between. Germline CDR1 reads LNHDA; CDR2 reads SQIVND (reference sequence). There are 13 residues in the CDR3. CDR3: CASSEGLNTEAFF. DNA for the CDR3: TGTGCCAGTTCAGAGGGTTTGAACACTGAAGCTTTCTTT.

There are a few counts of this clone. The chain couples TRBV1 to TRBJ1-6. TRBV1 is described as a pseudogene. The CDR3 totals 11 residues. The CDR3 protein is CTSSQDSPLHF. The DNA of the CDR3 is TGCACCAGCAGCCAAGATTCACCCCTCCACTTT.